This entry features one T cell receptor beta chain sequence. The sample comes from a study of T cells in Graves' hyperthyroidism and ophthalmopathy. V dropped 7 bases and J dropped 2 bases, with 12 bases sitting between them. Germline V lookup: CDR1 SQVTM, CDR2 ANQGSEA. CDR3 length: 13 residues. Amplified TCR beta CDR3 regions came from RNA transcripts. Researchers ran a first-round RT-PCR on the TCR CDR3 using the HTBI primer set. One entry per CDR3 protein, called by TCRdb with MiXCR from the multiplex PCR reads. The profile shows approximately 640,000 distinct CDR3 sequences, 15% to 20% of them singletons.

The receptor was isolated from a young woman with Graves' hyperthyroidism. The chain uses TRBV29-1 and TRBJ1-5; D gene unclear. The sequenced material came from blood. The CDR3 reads CSARVGGNQPQHF. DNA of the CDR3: TGCAGCGCCCGAGTTGGTGGCAATCAGCCCCAGCATTTT. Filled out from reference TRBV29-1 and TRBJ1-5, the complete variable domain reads SAVISQKPSRDICQRGTSLTIQCQVDSQVTMMFWYRQQPGQSLTLIATANQGSEATYESGFVIDKFPISRPNLTFSTLTVSNMSPEDSSIYLCSARVGGNQPQHFGDGTRLSIL.